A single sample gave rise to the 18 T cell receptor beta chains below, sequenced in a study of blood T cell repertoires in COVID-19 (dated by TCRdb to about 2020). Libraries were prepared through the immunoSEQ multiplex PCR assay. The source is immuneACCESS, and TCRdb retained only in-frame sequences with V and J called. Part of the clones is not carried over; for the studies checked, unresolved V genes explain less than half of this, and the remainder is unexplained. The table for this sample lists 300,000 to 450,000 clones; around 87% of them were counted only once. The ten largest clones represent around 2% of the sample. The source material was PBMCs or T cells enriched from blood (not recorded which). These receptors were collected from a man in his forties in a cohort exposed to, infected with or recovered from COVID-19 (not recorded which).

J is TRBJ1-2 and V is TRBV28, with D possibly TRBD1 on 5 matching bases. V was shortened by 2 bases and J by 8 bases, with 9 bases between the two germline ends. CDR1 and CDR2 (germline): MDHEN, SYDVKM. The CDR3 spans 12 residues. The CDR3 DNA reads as TGTGCCAGCAGTTTACAGGGAAAGGGCTACACCTTC. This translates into CASSLQGKGYTF.

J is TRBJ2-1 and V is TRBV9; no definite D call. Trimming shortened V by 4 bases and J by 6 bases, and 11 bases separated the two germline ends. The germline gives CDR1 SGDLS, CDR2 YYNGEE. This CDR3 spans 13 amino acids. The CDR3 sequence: CASSTTPGNEQFF. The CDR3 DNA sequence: TGTGCCAGCAGCACGACACCCGGCAATGAGCAGTTCTTC.

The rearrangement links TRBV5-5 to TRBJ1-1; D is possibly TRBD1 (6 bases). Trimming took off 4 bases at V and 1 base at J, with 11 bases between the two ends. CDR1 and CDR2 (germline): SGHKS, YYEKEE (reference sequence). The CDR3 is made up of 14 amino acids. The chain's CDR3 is CASSQGHPNTEAFF. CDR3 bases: TGTGCCAGCAGCCAGGGACACCCGAACACTGAAGCTTTCTTT.

The CDR3 DNA reads TGTGCCACCCGCCTCCTGACATCTACAAACACTGAAGCTTTCTTT. It specifies CATRLLTSTNTEAFF. The gene calls are TRBV24-1 and TRBJ1-1; D gene ambiguous. V dropped 9 bases and J dropped 2 bases, with 18 bases sitting between them. The length of the CDR3 is 15 residues. In germline, CDR1 is KGHDR, CDR2 SFDVKD.

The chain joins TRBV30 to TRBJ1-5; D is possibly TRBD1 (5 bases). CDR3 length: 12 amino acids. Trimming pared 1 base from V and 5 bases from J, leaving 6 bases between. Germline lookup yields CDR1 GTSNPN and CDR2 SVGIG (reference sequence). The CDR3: CAWSEGYQPQHF. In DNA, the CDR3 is TGTGCCTGGAGTGAGGGGTATCAGCCCCAGCATTTT.

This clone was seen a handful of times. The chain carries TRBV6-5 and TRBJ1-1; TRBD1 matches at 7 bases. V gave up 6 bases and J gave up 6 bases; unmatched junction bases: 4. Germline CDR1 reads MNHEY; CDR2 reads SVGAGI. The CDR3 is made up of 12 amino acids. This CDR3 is CASRTGQAEAFF. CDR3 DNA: TGTGCCAGCAGAACCGGACAGGCTGAAGCTTTCTTT.

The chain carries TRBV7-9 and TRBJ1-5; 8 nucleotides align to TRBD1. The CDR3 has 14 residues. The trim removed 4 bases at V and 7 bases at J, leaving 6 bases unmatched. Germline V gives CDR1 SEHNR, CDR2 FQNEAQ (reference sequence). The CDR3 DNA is TGTGCCAGCAGCTCGGACAGGGCTGGGCAGCCCCAGCATTTT. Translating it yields CASSSDRAGQPQHF.

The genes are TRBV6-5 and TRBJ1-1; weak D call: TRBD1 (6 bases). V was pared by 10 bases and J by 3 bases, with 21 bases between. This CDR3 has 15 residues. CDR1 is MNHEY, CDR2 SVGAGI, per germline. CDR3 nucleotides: TGTGCCATCAGCCTGGCGACAGGTCCTTACACTGAAGCTTTCTTT. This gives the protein CAISLATGPYTEAFF.

CDR3 bases: TGTGCCAGCAGCTGGGGCGTGGGTGGCAATCAGCCCCAGCATTTT. As protein: CASSWGVGGNQPQHF. The rearrangement links TRBV5-5 to TRBJ1-5; the D gene is possibly TRBD1 (5 bases). Trimming took off 3 bases at V and 2 bases at J, with 12 bases between the two ends. Germline V lookup: CDR1 SGHKS, CDR2 YYEKEE (reference sequence). CDR3 length: 15 amino acids.

In DNA, the CDR3 is TGCAGTGCTAGTGTGGGGGGAGTGTCAGATACGCAGTATTTT. Its translation: CSASVGGVSDTQYF. The chain recombines TRBV20-1 with TRBJ2-3; D is perhaps TRBD2 (6 bases). The V gene lost 3 bases and the J gene lost 4 bases, with 14 bases spanning the gap. Germline V gene sequence: CDR1 DFQATT, CDR2 SNEGSKA (reference sequence). This CDR3 region has 14 residues.

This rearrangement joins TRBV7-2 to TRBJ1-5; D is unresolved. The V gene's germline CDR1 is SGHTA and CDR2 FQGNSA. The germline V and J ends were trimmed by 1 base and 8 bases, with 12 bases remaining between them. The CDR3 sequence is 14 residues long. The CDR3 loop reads CASSLGPNGKPQHF. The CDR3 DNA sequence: TGTGCCAGCAGCTTAGGACCGAACGGGAAGCCCCAGCATTTT.

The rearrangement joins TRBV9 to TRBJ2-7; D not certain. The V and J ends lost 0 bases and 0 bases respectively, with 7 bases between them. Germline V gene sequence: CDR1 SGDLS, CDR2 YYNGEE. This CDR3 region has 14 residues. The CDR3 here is CASSVASSSYEQYF. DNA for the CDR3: TGTGCCAGCAGCGTAGCCTCTAGCTCCTACGAGCAGTACTTC.

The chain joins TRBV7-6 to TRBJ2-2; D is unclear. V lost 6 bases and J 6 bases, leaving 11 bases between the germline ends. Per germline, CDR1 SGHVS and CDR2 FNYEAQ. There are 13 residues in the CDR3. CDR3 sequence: CASRDQSAGELFF. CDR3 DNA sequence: TGTGCCAGCAGAGACCAGAGCGCCGGGGAGCTGTTTTTT.

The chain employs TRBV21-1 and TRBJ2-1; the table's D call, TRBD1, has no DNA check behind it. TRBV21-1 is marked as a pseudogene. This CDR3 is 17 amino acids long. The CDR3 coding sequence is TGTGCCAGCAGCAAAGCCCGGGGGACAGGGAAGGTCAATGAGCAGTTCTTC. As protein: CASSKARGTGKVNEQFF.

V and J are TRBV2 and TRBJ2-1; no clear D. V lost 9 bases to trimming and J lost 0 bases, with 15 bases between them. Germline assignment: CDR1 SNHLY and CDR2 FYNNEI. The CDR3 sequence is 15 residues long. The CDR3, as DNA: TGTGCCAGTCAATTAAGAGATCTCTCCTACAATGAGCAGTTCTTC. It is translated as CASQLRDLSYNEQFF.

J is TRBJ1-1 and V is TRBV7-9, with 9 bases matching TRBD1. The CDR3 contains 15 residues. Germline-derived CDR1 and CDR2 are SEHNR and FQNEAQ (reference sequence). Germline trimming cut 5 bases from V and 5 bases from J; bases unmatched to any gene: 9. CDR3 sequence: CASSPLRDRVTEAFF. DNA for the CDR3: TGTGCCAGCAGCCCACTTCGGGACAGGGTTACTGAAGCTTTCTTT.

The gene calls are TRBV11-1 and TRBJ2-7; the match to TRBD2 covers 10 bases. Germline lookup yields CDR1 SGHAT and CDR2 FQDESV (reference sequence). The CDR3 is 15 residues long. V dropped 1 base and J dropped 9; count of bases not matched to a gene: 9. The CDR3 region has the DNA TGTGCCAGCAGCTTAGAGCGAGCGGGAGGGCCACGGCAGTACTTC. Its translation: CASSLERAGGPRQYF.

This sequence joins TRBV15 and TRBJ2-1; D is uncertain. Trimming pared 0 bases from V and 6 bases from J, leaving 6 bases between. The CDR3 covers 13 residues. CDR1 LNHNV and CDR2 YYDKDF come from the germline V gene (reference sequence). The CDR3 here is CATSRDFGNEQFF. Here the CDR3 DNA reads TGTGCCACCAGCAGAGATTTCGGCAATGAGCAGTTCTTC.